What follows are 19 T cell receptor beta chains derived from one specimen sequenced in a study of shared clonotypes between healthy human individuals (dated by TCRdb to 2020 to 2022). The library came from the immunoSEQ multiplex PCR assay. The immuneACCESS repertoire file appears here via TCRdb, limited to in-frame rearrangements. These files lack a portion of the clones; in checked studies, under half of the deficit traces to unresolved V genes, and the cause of the others is not known. Here the sample has 1,400,000 or so clones; approximately 98.5% occur a single time. Of the sample, approximately 0.38% is held by the ten largest clones. The specimen was naive CD4+ T cells sorted from blood. According to the study, the label for this sample's cell subset or site signals: CD45RA+ positively selected. These receptors were obtained from a man aged 25 to 45 in good health.

This chain joins TRBV5-1 and TRBJ2-7; D possibly matches TRBD1 or TRBD2 (6 bases each). Germline V gene sequence: CDR1 SGHRS, CDR2 YFSETQ. The CDR3 has 15 residues. Trimming removed 8 bases from V and 6 bases from J, with 24 bases in between. The CDR3 nucleotides read TGCGCCAGTAGCAGGGGTGCTCAGGGAGGTCGCGAGCAGTACTTC. Protein: CASSRGAQGGREQYF. Full variable domain (missing parts from reference TRBV5-1 and TRBJ2-7): KAGVTQTPRYLIKTRGQQVTLSCSPISGHRSVSWYQQTPGQGLQFLFEYFSETQRNKGNFPGRFSGRQFSNSRSEMNVSTLELGDSALYLCASSRGAQGGREQYFGPGTRLTVT.

This chain uses TRBV29-1 with TRBJ1-2; 8 nucleotides agree with TRBD1. CDR1 and CDR2 (germline): SQVTM, ANQGSEA. The CDR3 consists of 12 residues. V gave up 7 bases and J gave up 5 bases; unmatched junction bases: 6. The CDR3 nucleotides read TGCAGCGCAGACAGGGGACCTTATGGCTACACCTTC. This encodes CSADRGPYGYTF.

The chain is built from TRBV2 and TRBJ2-1, with D tentatively TRBD1 or TRBD2 (6 bases each). The CDR3 is made up of 16 amino acids. V was clipped by 4 bases and J by 8 bases, with 21 bases between them. Germline CDR1 reads SNHLY; CDR2 reads FYNNEI. The DNA for the CDR3 is TGTGCCAGCAGTGGGCTTACCGCGGGACAATACGATGAGCAGTTCTTC. It translates to CASSGLTAGQYDEQFF.

The chain employs TRBV27 and TRBJ1-1, with TRBD1 identical over 7 bases. The CDR3 is 14 residues long. Trimming at V came to 2 bases and at J to 4 bases, leaving 4 bases not matched to a gene. Per germline, CDR1 MNHEY and CDR2 SMNVEV (reference sequence). CDR3 protein: CASSLRQGVTEAFF. The CDR3 coding sequence is TGTGCCAGCAGTTTACGACAGGGTGTCACTGAAGCTTTCTTT.

This chain connects TRBV5-1 to TRBJ2-2; D is perhaps TRBD1 (5 bases). The CDR3 covers 17 residues. The germline V gene has CDR1 SGHRS and CDR2 YFSETQ. The V end lost 0 bases, the J end lost 6 bases, and 18 bases lay between the germline ends. For the CDR3, the DNA is TGCGCCAGCAGCTTGGTCACAGGCGCTCTTAACTCCGGGGAGCTGTTTTTT. Amino acids: CASSLVTGALNSGELFF.

The J gene is TRBJ2-7, the V gene TRBV29-1, with D perhaps matching TRBD1 (5 bases). Germline assignment: CDR1 SQVTM and CDR2 ANQGSEA. This CDR3 contains 12 residues. V was trimmed by 4 bases and J by 5 bases, leaving 12 bases between them. DNA for the CDR3: TGCAGCGTTGGGGCAGGGCCCCACGAGCAGTACTTC. Translation: CSVGAGPHEQYF.

The chain employs TRBV15 and TRBJ2-7; no reliable D call. Deletions cut 0 bases from V and 0 bases from J, with 9 bases between. Per the germline V gene, CDR1 is LNHNV and CDR2 is YYDKDF (reference sequence). This CDR3 has 15 residues. CDR3 sequence: CATSRDHRDSYEQYF. The CDR3 DNA reads TGTGCCACCAGCAGAGATCACAGAGACTCCTACGAGCAGTACTTC.

This clone was recorded once. The chain is built from TRBV29-1 and TRBJ1-1, with D perhaps matching TRBD1 (5 bases). The CDR3 covers 12 residues. With 5 bases removed from V and 4 bases from J, the gap between germline ends came to 11 bases. Germline V gene lookup returns CDR1 SQVTM and CDR2 ANQGSEA. The CDR3: CSVRQGVTEAFF. CDR3 bases: TGCAGCGTTCGGCAGGGAGTCACTGAAGCTTTCTTT.

This sequence joins TRBV29-1 and TRBJ2-7; maybe TRBD1 (6 bases). Germline V gives CDR1 SQVTM, CDR2 ANQGSEA. Trimming pared 1 base from V and 5 bases from J, leaving 15 bases between. This CDR3 is built from 14 residues. As DNA, the CDR3 is TGCAGCGTTGAAGGCCACAGGGATGTCCACGAGCAGTACTTC. As protein: CSVEGHRDVHEQYF.

The CDR3 loop is CASSLERIGNEQYF. The CDR3 DNA is TGTGCCAGCAGCTTAGAAAGGATCGGGAACGAGCAGTACTTC. This sequence joins TRBV7-6 and TRBJ2-7; D might be TRBD2 (5 bases). Trimming removed 1 base at V and 5 bases at J, with 12 bases between. The CDR3 loop spans 14 amino acids. Germline values: CDR1 SGHVS, CDR2 FNYEAQ.

The genes are TRBV4-1 and TRBJ2-5; TRBD2 agrees at 9 bases. Germline V gives CDR1 MGHRA, CDR2 YSYEKL. This CDR3 comprises 16 residues. V was pared by 4 bases and J by 0 bases, with 6 bases of the junction left unmatched. The CDR3 DNA sequence: TGCGCCAGCAGCCCGGCCCGGACTAGCGACCAAGAGACCCAGTACTTC. Amino acid sequence: CASSPARTSDQETQYF.

This chain links TRBV6-7 with TRBJ2-7; 10 bases map to TRBD1. TRBV6-7 is noted as an ORF with a role that remains uncertain. The length of the CDR3 is 14 residues. After removal of 7 bases from V and 4 bases from J, the junction contained 7 bases not matched to a gene. The CDR3 loop is CASNLRDRGYEQYF. The DNA for the CDR3 is TGTGCCAGCAACCTAAGGGACAGGGGATACGAGCAGTACTTC.

V usage is TRBV7-6 and J usage is TRBJ2-7; D is tentatively TRBD1 or TRBD2 (5 bases each). The V end was cut by 0 bases, the J end by 0 bases, with 12 bases between. In germline, CDR1 is SGHVS, CDR2 FNYEAQ. The CDR3 spans 16 residues. The CDR3 sequence: CASSLAGDGSSYEQYF. CDR3 nucleotide sequence: TGTGCCAGCAGCTTAGCGGGGGACGGCAGCTCCTACGAGCAGTACTTC.

The CDR3 DNA sequence: TGTGCCAGCAGCCCGAGGGGCCGCACTGAAGCTTTCTTT. Amino acids: CASSPRGRTEAFF. The rearrangement uses TRBV11-2 and TRBJ1-1; a possible D gene is TRBD1 (5 bases). The germline V and J ends were trimmed by 5 bases and 4 bases, with 11 bases remaining between them. The CDR3 is 13 residues long. CDR1 is SGHAT and CDR2 is FQNNGV in the germline V gene.

CDR3 amino acids: CAISDLADQETQYF. CDR3 bases: TGTGCCATCAGTGACCTAGCGGACCAAGAGACCCAGTACTTC. The chain uses TRBV10-3 and TRBJ2-5, with 7 bases matching TRBD2. Germline CDR1 ENHRY, CDR2 SYGVKD. J gave up 0 bases and V 3 bases, and 1 base lay outside the gene matches. The CDR3 is 14 residues long.

The chain uses TRBV11-3 and TRBJ1-3, with no clear D. V gave up 3 bases and J gave up 1 base, with 4 bases separating them. CDR1 is SGHNT, CDR2 YENEEA, per germline. This CDR3 comprises 13 residues. The CDR3 DNA sequence: TGTGCCAGCAGCTTCCTGTCTGGAAACACCATATATTTT. Encoded protein: CASSFLSGNTIYF. Supplemented by reference TRBV11-3 and TRBJ1-3, the full variable domain reads EAGVVQSPRYKIIEKKQPVAFWCNPISGHNTLYWYLQNLGQGPELLIRYENEEAVDDSQLPKDRFSAERLKGVDSTLKIQPAELGDSAVYLCASSFLSGNTIYFGEGSWLTVV.

This sequence joins TRBV5-6 and TRBJ2-7; 9 nucleotides align to TRBD1. Germline V gene data show CDR1 as SGHDT and CDR2 as YYEEEE. With V trimmed by 4 bases and J by 0 bases, 5 bases remained unmatched. The CDR3 contains 15 residues. CDR3 loop: CASSPWDRVSYEQYF. In DNA, the CDR3 is TGTGCCAGCAGCCCATGGGACAGGGTCTCCTACGAGCAGTACTTC.

CDR3 in DNA: TGTGCCAGCAGCCCGGTTAGCCAAGAGACCCAGTACTTC. It codes for CASSPVSQETQYF. J is TRBJ2-5 and V is TRBV5-6, with no clear D. This CDR3 spans 13 amino acids. The germline gives CDR1 SGHDT, CDR2 YYEEEE. V was shortened by 4 bases and J by 1 base, with 8 bases between the two germline ends.

The chain recombines TRBV11-2 with TRBJ1-5; TRBD1 matches 12 bases. V was pared by 1 base and J by 6 bases, with 4 bases of the junction left unmatched. Germline CDR1 reads SGHAT; CDR2 reads FQNNGV. This CDR3 is built from 16 residues. In nucleotides, the CDR3 is TGTGCCAGCAGCTTAGCGGGGACAGGGGGCGGTCAGCCCCAGCATTTT. The encoded protein is CASSLAGTGGGQPQHF.